This T cell receptor (beta chain) was obtained from a study of shared clonotypes between healthy human individuals. The study's findings and limits: When naive CD4 clonotypes were compared across several donors, approximately 4.9% were shared.

Assay execution took place at the deep level. The method was immunoSEQ multiplex PCR; TCRdb's version includes in-frame clones alone and lacks a portion of them. This sample has under 1,100,000 clones, with about three quarters found just once. The trim removed 3 bases at V and 0 bases at J, leaving 8 bases unmatched. The length of the CDR3 is 17 residues. Germline V gene sequence: CDR1 WNHNN, CDR2 SYGVQD (reference sequence). As for this clone: Its target is not known.

This clonotype originated in a man between 18 and 29 years old in good health. The V and J genes are TRBV10-1 and TRBJ2-5, with 9 bases aligning to TRBD2. Sequences were obtained from memory CD4+ T cells sorted from blood. Subset described: CD45RA-negative fraction. In DNA form, the CDR3 reads TGCGCCAGCAGTGACCAGCGGGGGGCCTCTTACCAAGAGACCCAGTACTTC. This gives the protein CASSDQRGASYQETQYF.